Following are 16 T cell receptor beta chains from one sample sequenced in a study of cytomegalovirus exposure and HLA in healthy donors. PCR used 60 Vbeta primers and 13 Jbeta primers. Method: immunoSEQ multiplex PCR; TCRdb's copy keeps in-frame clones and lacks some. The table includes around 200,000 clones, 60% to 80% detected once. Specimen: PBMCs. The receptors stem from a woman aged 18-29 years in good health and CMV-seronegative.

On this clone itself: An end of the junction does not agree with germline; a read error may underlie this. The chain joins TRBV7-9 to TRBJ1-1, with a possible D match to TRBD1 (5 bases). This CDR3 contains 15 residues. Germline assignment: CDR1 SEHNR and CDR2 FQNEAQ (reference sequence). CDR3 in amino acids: CSSSFWWGGRTEAFF. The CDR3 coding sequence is TGTTCCAGCAGCTTTTGGTGGGGGGGAAGGACTGAAGCTTTCTTT.

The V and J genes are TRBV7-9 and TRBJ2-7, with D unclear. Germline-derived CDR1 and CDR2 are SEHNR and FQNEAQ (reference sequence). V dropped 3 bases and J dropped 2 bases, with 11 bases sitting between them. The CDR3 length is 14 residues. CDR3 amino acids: CASSFPPVTYEQYF. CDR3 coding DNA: TGTGCCAGCAGCTTCCCCCCGGTAACCTACGAGCAGTACTTC.

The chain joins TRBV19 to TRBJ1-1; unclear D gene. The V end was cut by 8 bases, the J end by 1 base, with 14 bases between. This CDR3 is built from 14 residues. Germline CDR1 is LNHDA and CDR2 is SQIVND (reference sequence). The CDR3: CASPRLTENTEAFF. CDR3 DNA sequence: TGTGCCAGTCCCCGATTAACAGAGAACACTGAAGCTTTCTTT.

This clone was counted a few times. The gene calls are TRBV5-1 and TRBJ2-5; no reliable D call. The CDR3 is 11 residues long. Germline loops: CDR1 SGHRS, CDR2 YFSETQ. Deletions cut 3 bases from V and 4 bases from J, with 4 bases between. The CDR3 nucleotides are TGCGCCAGCAGCTCAGGAGAGACCCAGTACTTC. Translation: CASSSGETQYF. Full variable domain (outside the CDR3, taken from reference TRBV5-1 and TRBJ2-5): KAGVTQTPRYLIKTRGQQVTLSCSPISGHRSVSWYQQTPGQGLQFLFEYFSETQRNKGNFPGRFSGRQFSNSRSEMNVSTLELGDSALYLCASSSGETQYFGPGTRLLVL.

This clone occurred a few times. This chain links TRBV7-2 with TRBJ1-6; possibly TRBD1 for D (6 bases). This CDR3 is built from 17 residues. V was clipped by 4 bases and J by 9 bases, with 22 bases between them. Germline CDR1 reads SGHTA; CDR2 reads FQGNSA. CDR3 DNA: TGTGCCAGCAGCTACCCTATGGGCGCAGGGGATAGTTCACCCCTCCACTTT. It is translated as CASSYPMGAGDSSPLHF.

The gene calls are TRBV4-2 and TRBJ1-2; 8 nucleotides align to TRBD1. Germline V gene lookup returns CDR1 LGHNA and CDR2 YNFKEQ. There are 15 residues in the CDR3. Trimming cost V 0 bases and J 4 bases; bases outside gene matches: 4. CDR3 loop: CASSQDSGGFYGYTF. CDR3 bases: TGTGCCAGCAGCCAAGATTCAGGGGGCTTCTATGGCTACACCTTC.

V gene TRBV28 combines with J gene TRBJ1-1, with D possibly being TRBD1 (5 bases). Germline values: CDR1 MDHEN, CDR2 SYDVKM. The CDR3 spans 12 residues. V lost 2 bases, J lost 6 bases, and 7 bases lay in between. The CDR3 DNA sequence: TGTGCCAGCAGTTTACAGGGCCCTGAAGCTTTCTTT. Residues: CASSLQGPEAFF.

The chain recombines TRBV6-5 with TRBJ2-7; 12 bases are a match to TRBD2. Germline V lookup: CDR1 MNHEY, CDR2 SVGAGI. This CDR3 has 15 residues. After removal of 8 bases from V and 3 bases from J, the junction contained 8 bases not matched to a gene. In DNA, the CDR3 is TGTGCCAGCGGACTAGCGGGGAAGACCCGCTACGAGCAGTACTTC. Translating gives CASGLAGKTRYEQYF.

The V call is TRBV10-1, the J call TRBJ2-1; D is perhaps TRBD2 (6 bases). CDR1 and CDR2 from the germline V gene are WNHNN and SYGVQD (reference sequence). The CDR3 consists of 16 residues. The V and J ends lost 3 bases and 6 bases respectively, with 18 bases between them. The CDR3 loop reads CASSETRGFPTNEQFF. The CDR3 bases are TGCGCCAGCAGTGAAACCCGGGGGTTTCCCACCAATGAGCAGTTCTTC.

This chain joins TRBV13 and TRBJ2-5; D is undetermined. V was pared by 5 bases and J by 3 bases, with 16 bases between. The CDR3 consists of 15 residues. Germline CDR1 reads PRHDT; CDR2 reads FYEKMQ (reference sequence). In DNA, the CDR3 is TGTGCCAGCAGCCTTTCTAGTTTGCCGGAAGAGACCCAGTACTTC. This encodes CASSLSSLPEETQYF.

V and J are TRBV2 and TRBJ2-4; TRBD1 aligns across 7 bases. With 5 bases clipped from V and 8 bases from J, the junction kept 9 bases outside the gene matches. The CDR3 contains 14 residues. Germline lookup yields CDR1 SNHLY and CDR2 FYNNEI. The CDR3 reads CASSYARGLDIQYF. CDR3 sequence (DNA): TGTGCCAGCAGTTATGCCAGGGGGTTGGACATTCAGTACTTC. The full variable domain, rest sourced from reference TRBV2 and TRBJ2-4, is EPEVTQTPSHQVTQMGQEVILRCVPISNHLYFYWYRQILGQKVEFLVSFYNNEISEKSEIFDDQFSVERPDGSNFTLKIRSTKLEDSAMYFCASSYARGLDIQYFGAGTRLSVL.

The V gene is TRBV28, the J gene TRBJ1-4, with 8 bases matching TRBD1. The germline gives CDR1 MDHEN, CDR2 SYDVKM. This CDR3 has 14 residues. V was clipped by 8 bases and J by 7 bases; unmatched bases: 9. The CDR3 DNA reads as TGTGCCAGCGTTGGGCCAGGGGGCGGTGAAAAACTGTTTTTT. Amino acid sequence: CASVGPGGGEKLFF.

The CDR3: CASSGSGQEGYIQYF. The CDR3 nucleotides are TGTGCCAGCTCGGGCTCTGGGCAGGAGGGTTACATTCAGTACTTC. This sequence joins TRBV18 and TRBJ2-4; possible D gene TRBD2, 6 bases. This CDR3 is 15 amino acids long. Trimming stripped 6 bases from V and 8 bases from J, with 20 bases between. The V gene's germline CDR1 is KGHSH and CDR2 LQKENI.

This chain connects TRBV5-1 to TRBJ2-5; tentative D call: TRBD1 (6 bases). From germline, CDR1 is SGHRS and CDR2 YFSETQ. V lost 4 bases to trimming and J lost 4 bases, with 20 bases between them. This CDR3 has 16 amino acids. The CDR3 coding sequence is TGCGCCAGCAGCCCGCTACAGGGTGGTCTGGGAGAGACCCAGTACTTC. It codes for CASSPLQGGLGETQYF.

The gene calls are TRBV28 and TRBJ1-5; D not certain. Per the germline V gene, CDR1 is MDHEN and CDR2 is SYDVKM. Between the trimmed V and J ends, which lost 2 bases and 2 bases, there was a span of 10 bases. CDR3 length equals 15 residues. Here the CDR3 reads CASSLRGFGNQPQHF. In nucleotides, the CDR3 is TGTGCCAGCAGTTTAAGAGGGTTTGGCAATCAGCCCCAGCATTTT.

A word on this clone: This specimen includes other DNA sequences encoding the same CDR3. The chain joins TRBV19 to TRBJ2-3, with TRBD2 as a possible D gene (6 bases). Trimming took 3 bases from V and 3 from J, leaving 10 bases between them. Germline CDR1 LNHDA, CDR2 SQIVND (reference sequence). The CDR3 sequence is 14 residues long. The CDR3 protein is CASSISGGTDTQYF. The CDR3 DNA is TGTGCCAGTAGTATTTCTGGGGGGACAGATACGCAGTATTTT.